This TCR beta chain was retrieved from a study of blood T cells in healthy people across ages. Primers used in a second PCR of about 6 to 11 cycles were a sample-barcoded 5' primer and a J-beta primer mix. Each CDR3 protein gets one entry after TCRdb re-called the 5' RACE reads with MiXCR. The table records about 680,000 distinct CDR3 sequences, roughly 50% of them present only once. The CDR3 runs to 12 residues. V lost 1 base, J lost 4 bases, and 7 bases lay in between. CDR1 and CDR2 from the germline V gene are DFQATT and SNEGSKA (reference sequence). The source is a woman between 55 and 75 years old in good health. The V and J genes are TRBV20-1 and TRBJ1-1; D remains ambiguous. What was sequenced was blood. CDR3 DNA sequence: TGCAGTGCTAGAGTCTCCAGCACTGAAGCTTTCTTT. It yields the protein CSARVSSTEAFF.